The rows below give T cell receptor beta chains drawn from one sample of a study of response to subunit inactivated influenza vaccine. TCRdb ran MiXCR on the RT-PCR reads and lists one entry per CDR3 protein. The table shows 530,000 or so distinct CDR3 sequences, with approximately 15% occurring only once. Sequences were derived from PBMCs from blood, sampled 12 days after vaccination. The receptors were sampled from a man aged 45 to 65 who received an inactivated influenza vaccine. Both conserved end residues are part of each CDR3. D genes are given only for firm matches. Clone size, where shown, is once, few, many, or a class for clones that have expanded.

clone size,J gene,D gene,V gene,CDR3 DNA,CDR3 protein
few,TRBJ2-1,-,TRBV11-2,TGTGCCAGCAGCTTAGATTTCACAGAGCAGTTCTTC,CASSLDFTEQFF
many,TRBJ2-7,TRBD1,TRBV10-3,TGTGCCATCAGTGGGGACAGGGGGCATCCCTCGGGGGAGCAGTACTTC,CAISGDRGHPSGEQYF
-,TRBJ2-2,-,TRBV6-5,TGTGCCAGCAGTCCCCGTTCCCCGGGAACCGGGGAGCTGTTTTTT,CASSPRSPGTGELFF
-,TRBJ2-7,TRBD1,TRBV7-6,TGTGCCAGCAGCTTAGGGCAGGGGGTTGATAGCTACGAGCAGTACTTC,CASSLGQGVDSYEQYF
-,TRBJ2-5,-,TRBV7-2,TGTGCCAGCAGCCCCCGGCATTTTTTGGGGACCCAGTACTTC,CASSPRHFLGTQYF
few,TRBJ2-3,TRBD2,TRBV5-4,TGTGCCAGCAGCATCGGACTAGACACAGATACGCAGTATTTT,CASSIGLDTDTQYF
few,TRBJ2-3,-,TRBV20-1,TGCAGTGCTAGAGGGACTACCCTCGATACGCAGTATTTT,CSARGTTLDTQYF
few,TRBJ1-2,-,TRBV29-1,TGCAGCGTTCGGCTGGACAGTCGCTATGGCTACACCTTC,CSVRLDSRYGYTF
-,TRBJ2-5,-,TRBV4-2,TGTGCCAGCAGCCGCAGACAGGTGGAAGAGACCCAGTACTTC,CASSRRQVEETQYF
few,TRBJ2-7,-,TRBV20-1,TGCAGTGCTAGAGATGTTACAGGGTACTACGAGCAGTACTTC,CSARDVTGYYEQYF
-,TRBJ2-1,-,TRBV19,TGTGCCAGTAGGGGACAACGGATCGTGGGAGAGTACAATGAGCAGTTCTTC,CASRGQRIVGEYNEQFF
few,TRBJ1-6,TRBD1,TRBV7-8,TGTGCCAGCAGCTTTGGGACAGGGGATAATTCACCCCTCCACTTT,CASSFGTGDNSPLHF
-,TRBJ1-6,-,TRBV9,TGTGCCAGCAGCGTATCGTTCAGCGATAATTCACCCCTCCACTTT,CASSVSFSDNSPLHF
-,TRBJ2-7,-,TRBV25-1,TGTGCCAGCAGTGAGATCGGGGGCTACGAGCAGTACTTC,CASSEIGGYEQYF
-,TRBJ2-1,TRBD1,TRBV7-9,TGTGCCAGCAGCTTCACCCCGACAGGGGCGAATACCAATGAGCAGTTCTTC,CASSFTPTGANTNEQFF
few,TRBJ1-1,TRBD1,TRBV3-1,TGTGCCAGCAGCCATCGTAGCTTGACAGGGACCACTGAAGCTTTCTTT,CASSHRSLTGTTEAFF
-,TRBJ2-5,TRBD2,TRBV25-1,TGTGCCAGCAGTAATCTCCTGCGGGGGGTCCAAGAGACCCAGTACTTC,CASSNLLRGVQETQYF
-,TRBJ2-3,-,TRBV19,TGTGCCAGTAGTATAAGAATTGCAGATACGCAGTATTTT,CASSIRIADTQYF
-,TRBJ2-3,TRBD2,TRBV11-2,TGTGCCAGCAGCCGACTCTCAGCGGGGGCCCGTAGGGATACGCAGTATTTT,CASSRLSAGARRDTQYF
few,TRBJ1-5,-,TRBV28,TGTGCCAGCAGACCAGGTCGGGTCTGGAGCAATCAGCCCCAGCATTTT,CASRPGRVWSNQPQHF
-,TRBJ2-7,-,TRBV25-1,TGTGCCAGCAGTTGGTCGGGGGCTAGCTACGAGCAGTACTTC,CASSWSGASYEQYF
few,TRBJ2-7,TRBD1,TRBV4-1,TGCGCCAGCAGCCAAGTACAGGGGGCGCTTGACGAGCAGTACTTC,CASSQVQGALDEQYF
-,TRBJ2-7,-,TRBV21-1,TGTGCCAGCATCCCAGCTAGCGGGGGGGTCCACGAGCAGTACTTC,CASIPASGGVHEQYF
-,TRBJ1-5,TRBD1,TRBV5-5,TGTGCCAGCAGCTCCTCGGGACAGGGAGACCAGCCCCAGCATTTT,CASSSSGQGDQPQHF
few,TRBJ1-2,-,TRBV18,TGTGCCAGCTCACCAATAGGAACAACTTCGGATGGCTACACCTTC,CASSPIGTTSDGYTF
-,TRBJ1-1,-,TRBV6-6,TGTGCCAGCAGTACCGCAGAAGACACTGAAGCTTTCTTT,CASSTAEDTEAFF
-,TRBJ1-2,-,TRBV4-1,TGCGCCAGCAGCCAAGACCGGTCCTTCAGCTATGGCTACACCTTC,CASSQDRSFSYGYTF
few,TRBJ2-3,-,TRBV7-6,TGTGCCAGCAGCTTACGGGTGGTTAGTCGCACAGATACGCAGTATTTT,CASSLRVVSRTDTQYF
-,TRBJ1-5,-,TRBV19,TGTGCCAGTAGTACGCGGGGCTCTAGCAATCAGCCCCAGCATTTT,CASSTRGSSNQPQHF
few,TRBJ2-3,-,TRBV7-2,TGTGCCAGCAGCGCCTCTAGATCAGATACGCAGTATTTT,CASSASRSDTQYF
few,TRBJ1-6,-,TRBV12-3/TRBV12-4,TGTGCCAGCAGTACTGACTTCGGGAGGCATCTCCTCCACTTT,CASSTDFGRHLLHF
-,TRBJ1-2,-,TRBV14,TGTGCCAGCAGCCAATATCTCGGGGCCGGCTACACCTTC,CASSQYLGAGYTF
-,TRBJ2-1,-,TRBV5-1,TGCGCCAGCAGCCTCAACCCCGGGGTTGTGGGGCAGTTCTTC,CASSLNPGVVGQFF
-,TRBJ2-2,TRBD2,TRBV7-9,TGTGCCAGCAGCGGCGGAGCTAGCGGGGGGACCGGGGAGCTGTTTTTT,CASSGGASGGTGELFF
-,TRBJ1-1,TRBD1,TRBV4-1,TGCGCCAGCAGTCCGGACAGGGGTTTCACTGAAGCTTTCTTT,CASSPDRGFTEAFF
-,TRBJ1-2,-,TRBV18,TGTGCCAGCTCACCAGGACTAGACAGAGCGGATGGCTACACCTTC,CASSPGLDRADGYTF
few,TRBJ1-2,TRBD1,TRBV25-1,TGTGCCAGCAGTGAATCGGCAGGGGGGCACCTTAACTATGGCTACACCTTC,CASSESAGGHLNYGYTF
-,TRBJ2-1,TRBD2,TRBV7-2,TGTGCCAGCAGCTTAGCGATCAGACTAGCGGGCCTAAATGAGCAGTTCTTC,CASSLAIRLAGLNEQFF
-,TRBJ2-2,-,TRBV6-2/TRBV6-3,TGTGCCAGCAGTTACTCGGTGACTTTATACACCGGGGAGCTGTTTTTT,CASSYSVTLYTGELFF
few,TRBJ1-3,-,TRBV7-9,TGTGCCAGCAGCCCGAGGGGGGTCTCTGGAAACACCATATATTTT,CASSPRGVSGNTIYF
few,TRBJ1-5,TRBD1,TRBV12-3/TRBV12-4,TGTGCCAGCAGTTTTGAGACAGGGCCTATTAATCAGCCCCAGCATTTT,CASSFETGPINQPQHF
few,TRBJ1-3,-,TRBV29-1,TGCAGCGTTGAAGGCACAGGGCATGGTGGAAACACCATATATTTT,CSVEGTGHGGNTIYF
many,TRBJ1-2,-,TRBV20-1,TGCAGTGCTAGTTCGGGGGCCAGCTATGGCTACACCTTC,CSASSGASYGYTF